Listed here is a single T cell receptor beta chain. The sample comes from a study of CD8 T cells in Susac syndrome. Random hexamers were used to reverse transcribe 0.5 to 1 ug of RNA. TCRdb reprocessed the immunoSEQ multiplex PCR reads via MiXCR and lists one record per CDR3 protein. Of 95,000 to 150,000 distinct CDR3 sequences listed, 90% to 95% are singletons. CDR3 length: 14 residues. The V gene end was trimmed by 5 bases and the J gene end by 8 bases; junction bases not matched to a gene: 7. From germline, CDR1 is MGHDK and CDR2 SYGVNS. This rearrangement joins TRBV25-1 to TRBJ1-4, with 8 positions matching TRBD1. Sequenced: CD8+ T cells from PBMCs. The TCR was taken from a human donor with Susac syndrome. The CDR3 nucleotides read TGTGCCAGCAGTCGGGACAGGTTCGGAGAAAAACTGTTTTTT. Its translation is CASSRDRFGEKLFF.